The present T cell receptor beta chain was sequenced within a study of response to subunit inactivated influenza vaccine. Study results and limitations: Authors suggested few new T cells are recruited by each seasonal influenza vaccination.

Trimming cost V 0 bases and J 11 bases, with 13 bases left between them. The CDR3 length is 13 residues. Germline V CDR1 and CDR2: LNHNV, YYDKDF (reference sequence). One entry per CDR3 protein results from TCRdb running MiXCR on the RT-PCR reads. The data show over 650,000 distinct CDR3 sequences, around 18% seen once. Remarks on this clonotype: Antigen specificity is unknown.

This material consisted of PBMCs from blood, taken less than 6 days after vaccination. The chain employs TRBV15 and TRBJ1-1; no reliable D call. The TCR was taken from a man aged 45-65 years who received an inactivated influenza vaccine. Here the CDR3 reads CATSREASTVAFF. The CDR3 coding sequence is TGTGCCACCAGCAGAGAGGCCAGCACTGTGGCTTTCTTT.